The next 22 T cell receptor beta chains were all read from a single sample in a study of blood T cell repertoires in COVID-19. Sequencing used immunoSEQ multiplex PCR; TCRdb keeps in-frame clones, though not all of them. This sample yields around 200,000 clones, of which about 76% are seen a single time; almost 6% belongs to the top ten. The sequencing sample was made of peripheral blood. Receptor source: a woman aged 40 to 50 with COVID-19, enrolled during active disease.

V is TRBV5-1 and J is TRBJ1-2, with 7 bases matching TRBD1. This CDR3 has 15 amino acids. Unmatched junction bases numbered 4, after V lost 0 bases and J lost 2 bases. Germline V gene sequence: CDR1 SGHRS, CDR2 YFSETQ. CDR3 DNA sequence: TGCGCCAGCAGCTTGGAAGGGACAGTAAACTATGGCTACACCTTC. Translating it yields CASSLEGTVNYGYTF.

CDR3 bases: TGTGCCAGCGGACTAGCGGGAGGTAGCGTCGAGCAGTACTTC. Protein: CASGLAGGSVEQYF. The chain uses TRBV11-2 and TRBJ2-7, with 14 nucleotides matching TRBD2. This CDR3 region has 14 residues. Looked up from germline, CDR1 is SGHAT and CDR2 is FQNNGV. The V gene end was trimmed by 8 bases and the J gene end by 6 bases; junction bases not matched to a gene: 6.

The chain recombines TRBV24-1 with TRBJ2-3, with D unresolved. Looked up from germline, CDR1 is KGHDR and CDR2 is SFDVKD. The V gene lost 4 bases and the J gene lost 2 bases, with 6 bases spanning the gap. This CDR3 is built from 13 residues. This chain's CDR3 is CATSERYTDTQYF. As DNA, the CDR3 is TGTGCCACCAGTGAACGGTACACAGATACGCAGTATTTT.

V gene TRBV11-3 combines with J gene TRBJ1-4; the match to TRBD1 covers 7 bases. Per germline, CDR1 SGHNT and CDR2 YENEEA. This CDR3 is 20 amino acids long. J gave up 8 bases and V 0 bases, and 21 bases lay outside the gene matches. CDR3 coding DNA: TGTGCCAGCAGCTTAGAAGGACATTCGCACCCCTTCCAGGGGGAAGAAAAACTGTTTTTT. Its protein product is CASSLEGHSHPFQGEEKLFF.

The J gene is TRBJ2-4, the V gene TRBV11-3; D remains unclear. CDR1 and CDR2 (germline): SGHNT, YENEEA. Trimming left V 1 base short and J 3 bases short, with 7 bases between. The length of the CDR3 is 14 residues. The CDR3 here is CASSLGRGKNIQYF. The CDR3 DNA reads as TGTGCCAGCAGCTTAGGTCGCGGCAAAAACATTCAGTACTTC.

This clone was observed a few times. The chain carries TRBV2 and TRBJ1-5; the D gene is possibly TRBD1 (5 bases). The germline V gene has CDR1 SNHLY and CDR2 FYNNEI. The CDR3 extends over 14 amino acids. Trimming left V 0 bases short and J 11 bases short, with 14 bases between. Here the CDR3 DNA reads TGTGCCAGCAGTGAAGCGCTATGGGGGAGGACCCAGCATTTT. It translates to CASSEALWGRTQHF.

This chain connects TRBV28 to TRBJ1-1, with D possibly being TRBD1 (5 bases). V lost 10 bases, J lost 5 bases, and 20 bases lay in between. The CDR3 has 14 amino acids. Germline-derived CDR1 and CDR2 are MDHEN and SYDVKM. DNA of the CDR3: TGTGCCACGGGACGGCACGGGGGGGGGACTGAAGCTTTCTTT. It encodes CATGRHGGGTEAFF.

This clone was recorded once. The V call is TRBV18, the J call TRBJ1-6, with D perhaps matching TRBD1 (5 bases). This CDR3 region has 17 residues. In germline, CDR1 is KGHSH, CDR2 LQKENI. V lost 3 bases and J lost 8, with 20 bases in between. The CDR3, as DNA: TGTGCCAGCTCACCCTATCTGGGCAGCGAAGGGGATTCACCCCTCCACTTT. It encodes CASSPYLGSEGDSPLHF.

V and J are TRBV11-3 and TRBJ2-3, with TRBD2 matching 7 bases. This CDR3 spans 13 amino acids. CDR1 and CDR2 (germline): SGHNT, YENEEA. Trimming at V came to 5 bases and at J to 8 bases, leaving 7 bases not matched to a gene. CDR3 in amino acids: CASSAGTGGTQYF. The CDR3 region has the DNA TGTGCCAGCAGCGCCGGGACGGGAGGTACGCAGTATTTT.

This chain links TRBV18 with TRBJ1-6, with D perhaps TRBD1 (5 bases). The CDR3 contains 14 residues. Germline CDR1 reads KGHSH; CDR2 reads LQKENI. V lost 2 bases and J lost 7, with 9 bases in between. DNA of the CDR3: TGTGCCAGCTCACCATCAGGGAGGAATTCACCCCTCCACTTT. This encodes CASSPSGRNSPLHF.

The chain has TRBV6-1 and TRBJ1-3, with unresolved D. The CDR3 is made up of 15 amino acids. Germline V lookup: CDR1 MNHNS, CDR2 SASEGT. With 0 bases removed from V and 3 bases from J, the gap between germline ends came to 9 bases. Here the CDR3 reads CASSEAVRGGNTIYF. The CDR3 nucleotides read TGTGCCAGCAGTGAAGCTGTCAGAGGTGGAAACACCATATATTTT.

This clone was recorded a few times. For the CDR3, the DNA is TGTGCCAGCAGCGTCCTAGCGGGGGCGAACACCGGGGAGCTGTTTTTT. It yields the protein CASSVLAGANTGELFF. V gene TRBV9 combines with J gene TRBJ2-2, with TRBD2 matching 10 bases. V lost 2 bases and J lost 0; bases outside the gene matches: 1. CDR1 is SGDLS and CDR2 is YYNGEE in the germline V gene. This CDR3 has 16 residues.

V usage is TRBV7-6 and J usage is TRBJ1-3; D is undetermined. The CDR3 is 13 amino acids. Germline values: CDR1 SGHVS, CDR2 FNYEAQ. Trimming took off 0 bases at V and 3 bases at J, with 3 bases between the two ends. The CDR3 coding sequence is TGTGCCAGCAGCTTAGCTAATGGAAACACCATATATTTT. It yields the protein CASSLANGNTIYF.

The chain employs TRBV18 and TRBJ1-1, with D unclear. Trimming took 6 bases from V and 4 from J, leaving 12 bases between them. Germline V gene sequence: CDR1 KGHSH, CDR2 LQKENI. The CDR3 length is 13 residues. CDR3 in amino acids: CASSPREGTEAFF. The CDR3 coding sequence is TGTGCCAGCTCCCCGAGGGAGGGCACTGAAGCTTTCTTT.

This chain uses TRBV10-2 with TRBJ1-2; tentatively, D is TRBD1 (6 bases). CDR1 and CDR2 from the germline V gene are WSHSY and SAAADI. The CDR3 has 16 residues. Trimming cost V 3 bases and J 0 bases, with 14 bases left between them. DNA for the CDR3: TGCGCCAGCAGTGACAGGGGACCAGTAGCTAACTATGGCTACACCTTC. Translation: CASSDRGPVANYGYTF.

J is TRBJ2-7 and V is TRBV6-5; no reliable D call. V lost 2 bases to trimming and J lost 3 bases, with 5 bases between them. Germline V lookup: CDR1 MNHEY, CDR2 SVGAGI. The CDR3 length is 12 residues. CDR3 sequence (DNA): TGTGCCAGCAGTTACGGGCACTACGAGCAGTACTTC. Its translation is CASSYGHYEQYF.

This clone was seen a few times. The CDR3 DNA is TGTGCCAGCAGTCCTTTTGAGCAGTTCTTC. This encodes CASSPFEQFF. The chain uses TRBV6-6 and TRBJ2-1; D remains ambiguous. Germline V gene lookup returns CDR1 MNHNY and CDR2 SVGAGI (reference sequence). The CDR3 is 10 amino acids. Trimming stripped 5 bases from V and 9 bases from J, with 5 bases between.

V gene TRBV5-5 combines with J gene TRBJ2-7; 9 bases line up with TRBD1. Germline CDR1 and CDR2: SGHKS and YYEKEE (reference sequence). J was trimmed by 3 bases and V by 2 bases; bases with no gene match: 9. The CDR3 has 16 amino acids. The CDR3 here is CASSFRTNRGLYEQYF. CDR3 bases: TGTGCCAGCAGCTTTCGCACGAACAGGGGGCTCTACGAGCAGTACTTC.

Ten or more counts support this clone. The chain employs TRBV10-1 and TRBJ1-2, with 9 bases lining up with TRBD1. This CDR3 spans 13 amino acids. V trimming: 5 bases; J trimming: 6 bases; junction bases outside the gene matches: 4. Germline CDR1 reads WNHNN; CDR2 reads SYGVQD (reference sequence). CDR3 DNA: TGCGCCAGCAGTCGGGACAGGGAAGATGGCTACACCTTC. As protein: CASSRDREDGYTF.

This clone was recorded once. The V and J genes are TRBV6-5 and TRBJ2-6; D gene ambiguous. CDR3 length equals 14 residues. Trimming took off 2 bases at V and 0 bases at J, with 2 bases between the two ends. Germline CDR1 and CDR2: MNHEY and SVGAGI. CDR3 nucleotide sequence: TGTGCCAGCAGTTACCGCTCTGGGGCCAACGTCCTGACTTTC. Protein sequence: CASSYRSGANVLTF.

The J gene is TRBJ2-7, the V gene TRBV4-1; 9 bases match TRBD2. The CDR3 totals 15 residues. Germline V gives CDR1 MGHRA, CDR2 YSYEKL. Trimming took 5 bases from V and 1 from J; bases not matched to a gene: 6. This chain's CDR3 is CASSAGGRKSYEQYF. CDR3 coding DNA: TGCGCCAGCAGCGCGGGGGGGCGAAAGTCCTACGAGCAGTACTTC.

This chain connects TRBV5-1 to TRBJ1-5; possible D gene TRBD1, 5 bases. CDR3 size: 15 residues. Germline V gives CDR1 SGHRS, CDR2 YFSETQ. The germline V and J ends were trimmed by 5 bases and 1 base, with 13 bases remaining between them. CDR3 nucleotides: TGCGCCAGCAGTCCCACAGGTAACAGCAATCAGCCCCAGCATTTT. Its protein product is CASSPTGNSNQPQHF.